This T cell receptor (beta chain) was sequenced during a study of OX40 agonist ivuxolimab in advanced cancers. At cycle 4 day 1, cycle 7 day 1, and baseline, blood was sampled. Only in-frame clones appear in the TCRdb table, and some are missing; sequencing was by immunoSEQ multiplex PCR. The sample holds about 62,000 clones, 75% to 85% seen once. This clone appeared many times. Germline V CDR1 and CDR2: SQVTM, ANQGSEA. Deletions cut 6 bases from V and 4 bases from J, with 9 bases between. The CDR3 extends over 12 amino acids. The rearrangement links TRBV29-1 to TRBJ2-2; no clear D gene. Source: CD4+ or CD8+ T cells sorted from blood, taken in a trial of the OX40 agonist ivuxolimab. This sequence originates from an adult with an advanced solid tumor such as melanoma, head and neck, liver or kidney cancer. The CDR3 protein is CSVLAGTGELFF. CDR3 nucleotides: TGCAGCGTCCTGGCAGGCACCGGGGAGCTGTTTTTT.